Included here is one TCR beta chain sequence, with context. The sample belongs to a study of blood T cell repertoires in COVID-19. Study at large: T cells, B-cell-depleted T cells, or PBMCs supplied cDNA or gDNA.

Looked up from germline, CDR1 is SGHRS and CDR2 is YFSETQ. Trimming cost V 0 bases and J 5 bases; bases outside gene matches: 9. The CDR3 contains 16 residues. Authors' methods: Nucleated cell counts were estimated from reference gene primer amplification. Generated by immunoSEQ multiplex PCR, the TCRdb table keeps only in-frame clones and is missing some. That table supplies the V and J calls and clone size; D and trimming were determined from the DNA. The table shows 100,000 to 150,000 clones, with around 90% occurring only once. This TCR came from a man aged 50 to 60 with COVID-19, enrolled during active disease. Sample: peripheral blood. The rearrangement links TRBV5-1 to TRBJ2-7, with 9 bases that match TRBD1. The CDR3 bases are TGCGCCAGCAGCTTGGCCTCGGGACAGGGTCGGAACGAGCAGTACTTC. Residues: CASSLASGQGRNEQYF.